This is a list of T cell receptor beta chains from one sample in a study of OX40 agonist ivuxolimab in advanced cancers. Produced via immunoSEQ multiplex PCR; TCRdb's table is partial and in-frame only. This table holds about 94,000 clones, under 95% found once. The sample here was CD4+ or CD8+ T cells sorted from blood, taken in a trial of the OX40 agonist ivuxolimab. The receptors shown here come from an adult with an advanced solid tumor such as melanoma, head and neck, liver or kidney cancer. CDR3s include the opening cysteine and the closing phenylalanine or tryptophan. A D gene is named only where the DNA matches it firmly. Where a row states a size, it is once, few, many or the class of an expanded clone; other rows omit it.

CASSGGSTGGNYGYTF	TGTGCCAGCAGCGGGGGGTCAACAGGGGGAAACTATGGCTACACCTTC	TRBD1	TRBV2	TRBJ1-2	NA
CASSYGTGGFQETQYF	TGTGCCAGCAGTTACGGGACAGGGGGCTTCCAAGAGACCCAGTACTTC	TRBD1	TRBV6-5	TRBJ2-5	once
CASSKRGQGFNGGYTF	TGTGCCAGCAGCAAACGGGGACAGGGATTCAATGGTGGCTACACCTTC	NA	TRBV21-1	TRBJ1-2	NA
CASSLGRSGGAWETQYF	TGTGCCAGCAGCTTAGGGCGGAGCGGGGGGGCGTGGGAGACCCAGTACTTC	TRBD2	TRBV5-6	TRBJ2-5	few
CASSQDVGSSTNEKLFF	TGCGCCAGCAGCCAAGATGTGGGAAGTTCAACTAATGAAAAACTGTTTTTT	NA	TRBV4-3	TRBJ1-4	NA
CASSASGRAGEQYF	TGTGCCAGCAGCGCCAGCGGGAGGGCTGGGGAGCAGTACTTC	TRBD2	TRBV7-9	TRBJ2-7	few
CASGAGGYLSGELFF	TGTGCCAGCGGTGCGGGGGGCTATCTTTCCGGGGAGCTGTTTTTT	TRBD2	TRBV7-2	TRBJ2-2	NA
CASSFTASTDTQYF	TGTGCCAGCAGCTTTACTGCTTCCACAGATACGCAGTATTTT	NA	TRBV7-9	TRBJ2-3	NA
CSTQTREGLQETQYF	TGCAGCACCCAAACAAGGGAGGGGCTTCAAGAGACCCAGTACTTC	TRBD2	TRBV29-1	TRBJ2-5	NA
CASSTLTANPYNEQFF	TGTGCCAGCTCCACCTTGACTGCCAACCCCTACAATGAGCAGTTCTTC	NA	TRBV18	TRBJ2-1	NA
CASSLGQIQETQYF	TGTGCCAGCAGCTTGGGCCAGATACAAGAGACCCAGTACTTC	NA	TRBV5-6	TRBJ2-5	NA
CASSPDGYSNQPQHF	TGCGCCAGCAGCCCGGACGGGTACAGCAATCAGCCCCAGCATTTT	NA	TRBV5-1	TRBJ1-5	NA
CASIFSGRQTPAGSQETQYF	TGTGCCAGCATCTTCTCTGGCAGACAGACTCCCGCCGGATCCCAAGAGACCCAGTACTTC	NA	TRBV27	TRBJ2-5	NA
CASSLDRAKETQYF	TGTGCCAGCAGTTTAGACAGGGCGAAGGAGACCCAGTACTTC	TRBD1	TRBV27	TRBJ2-5	few
CAISESEGAEAFF	TGTGCCATCAGTGAGTCGGAAGGGGCTGAAGCTTTCTTT	NA	TRBV10-3	TRBJ1-1	NA
CASSIGGVNTGELFF	TGTGCCAGTAGTATCGGGGGTGTGAACACCGGGGAGCTGTTTTTT	NA	TRBV19	TRBJ2-2	NA
CASSGGRGGGEQYF	TGTGCCAGCAGTGGAGGCAGGGGCGGGGGCGAGCAGTACTTC	NA	TRBV6-4	TRBJ2-7	NA
CASREGHSGNTIYF	TGTGCCAGCAGGGAGGGACACTCTGGAAACACCATATATTTT	NA	TRBV2	TRBJ1-3	NA
CASSLSGLGYEQYF	TGTGCCAGCAGTTTATCGGGACTAGGGTACGAGCAGTACTTC	TRBD2	TRBV27	TRBJ2-7	NA
CASNLQGLGYEQYF	TGTGCCAGCAACCTACAGGGGTTAGGATACGAGCAGTACTTC	TRBD1	TRBV7-2	TRBJ2-7	NA
CASSWDLSYEQYF	TGTGCCAGCAGCTGGGACCTCTCCTACGAGCAGTACTTC	NA	TRBV5-6	TRBJ2-7	NA
CASSPLQTSGANVLTF	TGTGCCAGCAGCCCACTACAGACGTCTGGGGCCAACGTCCTGACTTTC	NA	TRBV27	TRBJ2-6	few
CASSFRPPPGREGLYEQYF	TGTGCCAGCAGTTTTAGGCCCCCCCCAGGGCGGGAGGGCCTCTACGAGCAGTACTTC	TRBD2	TRBV7-9	TRBJ2-7	NA
CASSEGIWTGERQPQHF	TGTGCCAGCAGTGAGGGTATCTGGACAGGGGAGCGGCAGCCCCAGCATTTT	TRBD1	TRBV2	TRBJ1-5	NA
CASSPSSGANVLTF	TGTGCCAGCAGTCCAAGCTCTGGGGCCAACGTCCTGACTTTC	NA	TRBV27	TRBJ2-6	once
CASSQEIRLDVGTEAFF	TGCGCCAGCAGCCAAGAGATACGCCTGGACGTGGGCACTGAAGCTTTCTTT	NA	TRBV4-3	TRBJ1-1	NA
CASSLGGGMNTEAFF	TGTGCCAGCAGTTTGGGGGGCGGAATGAACACTGAAGCTTTCTTT	NA	TRBV27	TRBJ1-1	NA
CASSPGTSGYNEQFF	TGTGCCAGCAGTCCTGGGACTAGCGGCTACAATGAGCAGTTCTTC	TRBD2	TRBV27	TRBJ2-1	few
CASSPGRGFTDTQYF	TGTGCCAGCAGCCCCGGGCGGGGTTTCACAGATACGCAGTATTTT	NA	TRBV13	TRBJ2-3	NA
CASSPDPGKSNEKLFF	TGTGCCAGCAGCCCCGACCCAGGCAAGAGTAATGAAAAACTGTTTTTT	NA	TRBV7-9	TRBJ1-4	once
CASSPGGGRESLAGYGELFF	TGTGCCAGCAGCCCAGGGGGCGGAAGGGAAAGTCTAGCGGGCTACGGGGAGCTGTTTTTT	NA	TRBV11-3	TRBJ2-2	NA
CASSEAVQGQQPQHF	TGTGCCAGCAGTGAAGCTGTGCAGGGGCAACAGCCCCAGCATTTT	NA	TRBV6-1	TRBJ1-5	NA
CASSQERVGGETQYF	TGCGCCAGCAGCCAAGAAAGGGTGGGGGGAGAGACCCAGTACTTC	NA	TRBV4-1	TRBJ2-5	NA
CASSDADRGRGEKLFF	TGTGCCAGCAGCGATGCAGATCGTGGTCGGGGTGAAAAACTGTTTTTT	NA	TRBV5-4	TRBJ1-4	NA
CASTPTGSYEQYF	TGTGCCAGCACGCCCACAGGATCCTACGAGCAGTACTTC	NA	TRBV6-5	TRBJ2-7	NA
CAWSVTGKDWNNSPLHF	TGTGCCTGGAGTGTAACGGGCAAGGATTGGAATAATTCACCCCTCCACTTT	NA	TRBV30	TRBJ1-6	NA
CASSLAGAAYEQFF	TGTGCCAGCAGCCTAGCGGGAGCCGCCTATGAGCAGTTCTTC	TRBD2	TRBV25-1	TRBJ2-1	once
CASSLARGLAGGTGELFF	TGCGCCAGCAGCTTGGCTCGAGGACTAGCGGGGGGCACCGGGGAGCTGTTTTTT	TRBD2	TRBV5-1	TRBJ2-2	NA
CASSLGTGGASYNEQFF	TGTGCCAGCTCACTCGGGACAGGGGGCGCCTCCTACAATGAGCAGTTCTTC	TRBD1	TRBV18	TRBJ2-1	NA
CSVKNREAFF	TGCAGCGTTAAAAACAGAGAAGCTTTCTTT	NA	TRBV29-1	TRBJ1-1	NA
CASMGANEQFF	TGTGCCTCCATGGGTGCCAATGAGCAGTTCTTC	NA	TRBV30	TRBJ2-1	NA
CASSQGTRGDTQYF	TGTGCCAGCAGCCAAGGAACTCGGGGAGATACGCAGTATTTT	NA	TRBV14	TRBJ2-3	once
CASSVGAGYEQYF	TGTGCCAGCAGCGTAGGGGCAGGCTACGAGCAGTACTTC	NA	TRBV9	TRBJ2-7	NA
CASSPQTWFPYEQYF	TGTGCCAGCAGTCCGCAGACGTGGTTTCCCTACGAGCAGTACTTC	NA	TRBV6-5	TRBJ2-7	NA
CASSESPISYEQYF	TGCGCCAGCAGTGAGTCGCCGATCTCCTACGAGCAGTACTTC	NA	TRBV10-2	TRBJ2-7	NA
CASSPHGTEPNTEAFF	TGTGCCAGCAGCCCTCACGGGACAGAGCCTAACACTGAAGCTTTCTTT	TRBD1	TRBV5-7	TRBJ1-1	NA
CASSYWTGAQETQYF	TGTGCCAGCAGTTACTGGACAGGAGCTCAAGAGACCCAGTACTTC	TRBD1	TRBV6-5	TRBJ2-5	once
CASSQVGGQETQYF	TGCGCCAGCAGCCAAGTCGGGGGCCAAGAGACCCAGTACTTC	NA	TRBV4-1	TRBJ2-5	NA